The 8 T cell receptor beta chains below all came from one sample that was sequenced in a study of control samples from healthy donors and cancer patients (TCRdb year 2020). The protocol used for the library was the immunoSEQ multiplex PCR assay. TCRdb stores this immuneACCESS table with in-frame sequences only. Part of the clones is absent; in the studies checked, under half of the shortfall reflects unresolved V genes, and no reason is known for the rest. Within this sample are approximately 120,000 clones, with just over 90% of them counted one time only. The ten most abundant clones make up under 4.5% of the sample. The sample was blood. These receptors all come from a human donor in good health. The donor label of this sample is uncertain.

This chain links TRBV5-5 with TRBJ1-2; no reliable D call. The V end lost 0 bases, the J end lost 1 base, and 10 bases lay between the germline ends. The CDR3 extends over 15 amino acids. CDR1 is SGHKS and CDR2 is YYEKEE in the germline V gene (reference sequence). DNA of the CDR3: TGTGCCAGCAGCTTGGAGCCTAAGGGTAACTATGGCTACACCTTC. It codes for CASSLEPKGNYGYTF.

The chain carries TRBV12-5 and TRBJ2-3; maybe TRBD2 (6 bases). The CDR3 sequence is 17 residues long. The germline V and J ends were trimmed by 1 base and 1 base, with 15 bases remaining between them. Per germline, CDR1 LGHNT and CDR2 FRNRAP. As DNA, the CDR3 is TGTGCTAGTGGTTTGGCCCTGTTGGGGGGTGGCACAGATACGCAGTATTTT. Translation gives CASGLALLGGGTDTQYF.

The chain is built from TRBV20-1 and TRBJ1-5, with D uncertain. The CDR3 covers 11 residues. Germline V lookup: CDR1 DFQATT, CDR2 SNEGSKA (reference sequence). Trimming removed 4 bases from V and 4 bases from J, with 5 bases in between. CDR3 nucleotides: TGCAGTGCTATCCTTAATCAGCCCCAGCATTTT. Protein sequence: CSAILNQPQHF.

This clone was recorded only once. The chain joins TRBV11-2 to TRBJ1-1; TRBD1 matches at 10 bases. Germline CDR1 SGHAT, CDR2 FQNNGV. The CDR3 extends over 16 amino acids. V lost 3 bases and J lost 4; bases outside the gene matches: 8. CDR3 bases: TGTGCCAGCAGCTTCTGGGACAGGGGCCGAGGCACTGAAGCTTTCTTT. Protein sequence: CASSFWDRGRGTEAFF.

Notes on this clone: Its ends do not fully match the called genes, so a read error is possible. Within the sample, other DNA sequences also encode this same CDR3. This chain connects TRBV2 to TRBJ2-5, with TRBD2 as a possible D gene (5 bases). CDR3 length: 16 residues. From germline, CDR1 is SNHLY and CDR2 FYNNEI. The CDR3 protein is CASSEEEALTKETQYF. The CDR3 bases are TGTGCCAGCAGTGAAGAAGAGGCGCTGACTAAAGAGACTCAGTACTTC.

This CDR3 reads CASSASAFGSQTQYF. The DNA of the CDR3 is TGTGCCAGCAGCGCCTCGGCATTTGGCTCCCAGACCCAGTACTTC. The J gene is TRBJ2-5, the V gene TRBV6-2 or TRBV6-3; no clear D gene. V dropped 6 bases and J dropped 6 bases, with 20 bases sitting between them. From germline, CDR1 is MNHEY and CDR2 SVGEGT. This CDR3 is built from 15 residues.

This chain connects TRBV12-3 or TRBV12-4 to TRBJ1-2, with D possibly TRBD1 on 6 matching bases. The CDR3 is 13 amino acids. Trimming stripped 5 bases from V and 3 bases from J, with 10 bases between. This CDR3 reads CASSPTGYYGYTF. Written as DNA, the CDR3 is TGTGCCAGCAGTCCCACAGGGTACTATGGCTACACCTTC.

The chain carries TRBV28 and TRBJ2-7, with D perhaps matching TRBD1 or TRBD2 (5 bases each). CDR1 and CDR2 from the germline V gene are MDHEN and SYDVKM. The V and J ends lost 7 bases and 0 bases respectively, with 13 bases between them. The CDR3 is made up of 14 amino acids. The CDR3 loop reads CASMIGAASYEQYF. The DNA for the CDR3 is TGTGCCAGCATGATCGGGGCGGCCTCCTACGAGCAGTACTTC.